The following is a TCR beta chain sequence with its context. Its antigen specificity is not known. No quality values exist for individual bases; no much larger clone is one base distant. Following the manufacturer's recommendations, the immunoSEQ kit was used to generate TCR beta libraries from genomic DNA. Library preparation used a first multiplex PCR with proprietary primers, then a second PCR adding unique barcodes, with bead cleanups after each round. A positive control reaction and a negative control reaction, both provided in the kit, were run with every batch of samples. The final libraries were assessed on an Agilent 4200 TapeStation D1000 ScreenTape, pooled by volume, and quantified by qPCR. Sequencing was performed on an Illumina NextSeq500 with a MidOutput 150-cycle cartridge, and 156 Read1 and 15 Index1 cycles were run with kit custom primers. The pooled library was loaded at 0.85 to 1 pM, with a roughly 21% PhiX control spiked in. Regarding the original processing steps: The vendor-processed data were analyzed in R, and a clonotype was defined as all T cells that share the same CDR3 nucleotide sequence. For clone abundance analyses, frequencies were normalized to the 10,000 most abundant clones in each sample. Public T cell clones, averaging fewer than five per sample, were removed before analysis. Tumor-enriched clonotypes and baseline blood-enriched clonotypes were defined as those with an abundance difference of at least 32-fold between compartments. Clonotypes expanded or contracted between blood time points were identified with a beta-binomial differential abundance model. Tumor-blood repertoire similarity was measured with the Baroni-Urbani and Buser coefficient, and group comparisons used two-tailed Wilcoxon tests in R. What TCRdb holds here is the immuneACCESS table cut down to in-frame rearrangements. Part of the clones is not present; checked against another copy, under half of the missing clones reflect an unresolved V gene, and the others are unexplained. The V and J calls and clone size were taken over from that table, and D and trimming were inferred from the DNA. The sample has 100,000 to 150,000 clones on record, around 83% of them singletons. Around 2.8% of the sample is taken by the ten largest.

This sample was taken from a study of radiation and T cells in renal cell carcinoma (dated by TCRdb to between 2020 and 2021). Study-level background: The samples were obtained from a clinical trial, where primary renal cell carcinomas were treated with 15 Gy stereotactic body radiation therapy and then removed by nephrectomy 4 weeks afterward. Across all 50 or so samples, 4,016,671 unique CDR3 nucleotide sequences, encoding roughly 3 million unique CDR3 amino acid sequences, were identified. In total, 50 to 60 samples, comprising approximately 25 tumors and approximately 27 peripheral blood samples, were subjected to TCR beta sequencing.

Here is what the overall study found, with its caveats: Because pretreatment tumor biopsies were not available, the study could not determine whether clonotypes were already present within the tumor at baseline. Dynamics of the blood repertoire were not tracked past 4 weeks after treatment. In blood, the top tumor clonotypes increased between baseline and 2 weeks post-radiation and then shrank by 4 weeks, which suggests that tumor-resident clones expanded only transiently. With a single-armed trial design, the study had no way to address how radiation dose or scheduling affects the TCR repertoire.

V loses 0 bases of germline sequence and J loses 6 bases, and the interval between the two ends is 18 bases. The CDR3 starts with the cysteine, ends with the phenylalanine, and has 16 residues. The CDR3 DNA has 48 bases and is translated from base 1. CDR1 is given as MGHRA and CDR2 as YSYEKL, both from the germline V gene. Taken with the paper, the label for time point translates to: baseline pretreatment blood. Per the publication, the treatment or condition label means: 15 Gy SBRT to primary tumor, nephrectomy 4 weeks later. To follow tumor-enriched clonotypes, serial peripheral blood was collected from radiation-treated patients at baseline and at 2 weeks and 4 weeks after SBRT. Renal cell carcinoma with clear cell pathology was present in all patients. The QIAamp DNA Blood Mini Kit (Qiagen) was used to prepare genomic DNA for TCR sequencing. Only samples passing all quality control checks were included in the analyses.

The receptor comes from a woman between 55 and 75 years old with renal cell carcinoma. The V and J segments used are TRBV4-1 and TRBJ2-7; a tentative D match to TRBD2 spans 5 bases. The source was blood, collected from a patient whose treatment included radiotherapy and nephrectomy. The CDR3 protein is CASSQDRTGNNAEQYF. The DNA sequence is TGCGCCAGCAGCCAAGATCGAACCGGGAATAACGCCGAGCAGTACTTC.